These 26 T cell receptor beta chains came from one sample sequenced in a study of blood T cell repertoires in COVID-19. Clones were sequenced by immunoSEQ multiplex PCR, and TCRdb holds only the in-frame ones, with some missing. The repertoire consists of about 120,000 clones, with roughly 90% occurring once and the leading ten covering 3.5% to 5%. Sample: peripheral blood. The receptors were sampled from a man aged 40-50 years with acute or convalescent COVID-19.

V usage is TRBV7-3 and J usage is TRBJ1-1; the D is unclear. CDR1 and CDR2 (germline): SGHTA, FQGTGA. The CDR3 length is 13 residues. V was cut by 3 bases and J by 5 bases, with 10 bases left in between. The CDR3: CASSLEESTEAFF. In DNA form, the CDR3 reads TGTGCCAGCAGCTTGGAGGAAAGTACTGAAGCTTTCTTT.

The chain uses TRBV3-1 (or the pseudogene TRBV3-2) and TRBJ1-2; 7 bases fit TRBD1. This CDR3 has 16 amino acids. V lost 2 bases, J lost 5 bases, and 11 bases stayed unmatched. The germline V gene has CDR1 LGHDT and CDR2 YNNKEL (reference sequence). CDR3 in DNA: TGTGCCAGCAGCCAATTAACCGGGACAGTATCTTATGGCTACACCTTC. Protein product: CASSQLTGTVSYGYTF.

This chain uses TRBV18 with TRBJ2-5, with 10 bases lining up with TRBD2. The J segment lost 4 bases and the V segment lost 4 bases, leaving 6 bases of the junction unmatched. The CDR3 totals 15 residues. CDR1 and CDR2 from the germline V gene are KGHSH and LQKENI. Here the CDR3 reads CASSLLLAGLETQYF. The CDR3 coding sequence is TGTGCCAGCTCACTACTACTAGCGGGATTAGAGACCCAGTACTTC. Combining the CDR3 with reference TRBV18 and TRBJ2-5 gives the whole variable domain NAGVMQNPRHLVRRRGQEARLRCSPMKGHSHVYWYRQLPEEGLKFMVYLQKENIIDESGMPKERFSAEFPKEGPSILRIQQVVRGDSAAYFCASSLLLAGLETQYFGPGTRLLVL.

The CDR3 loop reads CATSFDSATNEKLFF. In DNA, the CDR3 is TGTGCCACCAGCTTCGACAGTGCAACTAATGAAAAACTGTTTTTT. This rearrangement joins TRBV15 to TRBJ1-4; perhaps TRBD1 as D (5 bases). CDR3 length equals 15 residues. Germline V CDR1 and CDR2: LNHNV, YYDKDF (reference sequence). V lost 5 bases, J lost 0 bases, and 10 bases lay in between.

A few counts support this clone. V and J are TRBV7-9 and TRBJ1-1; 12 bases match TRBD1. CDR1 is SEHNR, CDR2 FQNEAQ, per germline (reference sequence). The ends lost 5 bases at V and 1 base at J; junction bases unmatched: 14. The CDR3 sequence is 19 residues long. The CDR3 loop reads CASSPLPGQGASWNTEAFF. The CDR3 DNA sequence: TGTGCCAGCAGCCCCCTTCCGGGACAGGGGGCGTCTTGGAACACTGAAGCTTTCTTT. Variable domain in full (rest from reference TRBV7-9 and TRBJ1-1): DTGVSQNPRHKITKRGQNVTFRCDPISEHNRLYWYRQTLGQGPEFLTYFQNEAQLEKSRLLSDRFSAERPKGSFSTLEIQRTEQGDSAMYLCASSPLPGQGASWNTEAFFGQGTRLTVV.

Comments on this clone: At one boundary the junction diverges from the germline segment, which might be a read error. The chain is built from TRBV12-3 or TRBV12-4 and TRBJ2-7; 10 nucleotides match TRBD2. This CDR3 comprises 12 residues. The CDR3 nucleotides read TGTGCCAGCAGTATAGCGGGGGGCGAGCAGTACTTC. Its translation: CASSIAGGEQYF.

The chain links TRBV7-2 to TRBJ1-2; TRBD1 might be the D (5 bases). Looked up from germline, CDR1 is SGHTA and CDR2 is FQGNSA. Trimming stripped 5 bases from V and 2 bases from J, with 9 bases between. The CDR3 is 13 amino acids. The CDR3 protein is CASSPRQNYGYTF. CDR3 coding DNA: TGTGCCAGCAGCCCAAGACAGAACTATGGCTACACCTTC.

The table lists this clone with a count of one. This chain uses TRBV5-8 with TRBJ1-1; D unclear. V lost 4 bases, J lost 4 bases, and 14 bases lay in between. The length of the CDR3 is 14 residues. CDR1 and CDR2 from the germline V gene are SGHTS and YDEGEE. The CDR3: CASSAEVVITEAFF. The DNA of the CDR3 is TGTGCCAGCAGCGCGGAAGTTGTGATCACTGAAGCTTTCTTT.

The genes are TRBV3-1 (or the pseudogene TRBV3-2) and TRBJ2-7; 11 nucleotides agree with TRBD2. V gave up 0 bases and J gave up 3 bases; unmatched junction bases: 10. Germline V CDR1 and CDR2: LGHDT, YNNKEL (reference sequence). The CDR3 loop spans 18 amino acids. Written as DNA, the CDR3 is TGTGCCAGCAGCCAAGATGTTCGGCTAGCGGGAGGAAGCTACGAGCAGTACTTC. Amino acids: CASSQDVRLAGGSYEQYF.

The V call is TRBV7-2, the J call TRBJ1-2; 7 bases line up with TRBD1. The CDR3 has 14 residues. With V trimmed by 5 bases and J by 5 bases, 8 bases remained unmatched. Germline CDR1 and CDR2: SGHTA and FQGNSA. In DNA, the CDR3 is TGTGCCAGCAGCCCCCGGACAGGTGCATATGGCTACACCTTC. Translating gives CASSPRTGAYGYTF.

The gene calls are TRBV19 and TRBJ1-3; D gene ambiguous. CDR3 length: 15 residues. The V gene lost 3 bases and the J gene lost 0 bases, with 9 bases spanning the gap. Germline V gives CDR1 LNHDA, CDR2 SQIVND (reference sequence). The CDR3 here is CASSIGLSSGNTIYF. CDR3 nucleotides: TGTGCCAGTAGTATTGGACTTAGCTCTGGAAACACCATATATTTT. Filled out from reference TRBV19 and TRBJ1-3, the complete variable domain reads DGGITQSPKYLFRKEGQNVTLSCEQNLNHDAMYWYRQDPGQGLRLIYYSQIVNDFQKGDIAEGYSVSREKKESFPLTVTSAQKNPTAFYLCASSIGLSSGNTIYFGEGSWLTVV.

The CDR3 sequence: CASSPLLQGNTEAFF. As DNA, the CDR3 is TGTGCCAGCTCACCACTTCTACAGGGAAACACTGAAGCTTTCTTT. V and J are TRBV18 and TRBJ1-1; weak D call: TRBD1 (6 bases). The ends were cut back, 1 base at V and 2 bases at J, with 11 bases in the middle. This CDR3 has 15 residues. Germline values: CDR1 KGHSH, CDR2 LQKENI.

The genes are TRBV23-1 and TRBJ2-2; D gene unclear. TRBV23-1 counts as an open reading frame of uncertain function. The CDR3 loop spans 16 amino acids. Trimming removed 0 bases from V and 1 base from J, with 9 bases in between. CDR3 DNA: TGCGCCAGCAGTCAATCGTTAGAAGAGAACACCGGGGAGCTGTTTTTT. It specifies CASSQSLEENTGELFF.

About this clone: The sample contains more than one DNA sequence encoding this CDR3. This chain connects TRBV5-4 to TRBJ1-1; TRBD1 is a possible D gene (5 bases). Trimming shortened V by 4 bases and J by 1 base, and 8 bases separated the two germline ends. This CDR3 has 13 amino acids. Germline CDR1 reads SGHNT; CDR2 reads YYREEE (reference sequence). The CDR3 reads CASSLTGNTEAFF. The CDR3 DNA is TGTGCCAGCAGCCTTACAGGGAACACTGAAGCTTTCTTT.

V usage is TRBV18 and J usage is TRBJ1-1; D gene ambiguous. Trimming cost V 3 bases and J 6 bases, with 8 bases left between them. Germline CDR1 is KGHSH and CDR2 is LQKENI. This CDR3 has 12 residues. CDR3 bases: TGTGCCAGCTCACCCGGAGCCCCTGAAGCTTTCTTT. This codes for CASSPGAPEAFF.

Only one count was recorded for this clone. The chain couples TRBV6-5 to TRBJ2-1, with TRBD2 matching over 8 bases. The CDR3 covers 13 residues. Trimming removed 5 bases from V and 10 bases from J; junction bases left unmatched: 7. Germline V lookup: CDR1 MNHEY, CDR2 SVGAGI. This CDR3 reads CASSNALAAEQFF. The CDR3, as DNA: TGTGCCAGCAGTAACGCACTAGCGGCCGAGCAGTTCTTC.

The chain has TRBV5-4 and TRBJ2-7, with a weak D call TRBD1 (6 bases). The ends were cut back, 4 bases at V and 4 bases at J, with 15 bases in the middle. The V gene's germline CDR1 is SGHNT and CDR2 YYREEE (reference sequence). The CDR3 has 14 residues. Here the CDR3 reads CASSPGQLPYEQYF. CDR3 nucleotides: TGTGCCAGCAGCCCCGGACAGTTACCTTACGAGCAGTACTTC.

The CDR3 coding sequence is TGTGCCAGCAGCCCCGGACTAGCGGTCCTCTCCTACAATGAGCAGTTCTTC. It encodes CASSPGLAVLSYNEQFF. J is TRBJ2-1 and V is TRBV14; 10 positions match TRBD2. The J segment lost 0 bases and the V segment lost 4 bases, leaving 6 bases of the junction unmatched. CDR3 length: 17 residues. Germline lookup yields CDR1 SGHDN and CDR2 FVKESK. The full variable domain, its missing parts supplied by reference TRBV14 and TRBJ2-1, is EAGVTQFPSHSVIEKGQTVTLRCDPISGHDNLYWYRRVMGKEIKFLLHFVKESKQDESGMPNNRFLAERTGGTYSTLKVQPAELEDSGVYFCASSPGLAVLSYNEQFFGPGTRLTVL.

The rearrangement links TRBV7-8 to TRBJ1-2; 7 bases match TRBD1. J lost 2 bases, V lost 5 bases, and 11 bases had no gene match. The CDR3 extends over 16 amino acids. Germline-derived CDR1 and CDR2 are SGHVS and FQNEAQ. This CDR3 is CASSHIKPTGNYGYTF. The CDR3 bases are TGTGCCAGCAGCCATATAAAGCCGACAGGGAACTATGGCTACACCTTC.

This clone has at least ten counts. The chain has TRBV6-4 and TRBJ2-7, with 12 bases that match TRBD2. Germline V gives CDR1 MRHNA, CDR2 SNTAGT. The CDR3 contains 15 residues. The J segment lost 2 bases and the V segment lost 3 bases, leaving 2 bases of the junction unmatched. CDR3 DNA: TGTGCCAGCAGTGAGGCTAGCGGGGGGGCCTACGAGCAGTACTTC. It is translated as CASSEASGGAYEQYF.

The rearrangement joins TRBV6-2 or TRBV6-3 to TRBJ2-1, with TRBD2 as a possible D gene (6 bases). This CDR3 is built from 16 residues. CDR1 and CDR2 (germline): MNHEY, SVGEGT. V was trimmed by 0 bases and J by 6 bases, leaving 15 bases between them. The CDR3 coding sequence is TGTGCCAGCAGTTACTCGGCCGGGTACGGGGGCAATGAGCAGTTCTTC. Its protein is CASSYSAGYGGNEQFF.

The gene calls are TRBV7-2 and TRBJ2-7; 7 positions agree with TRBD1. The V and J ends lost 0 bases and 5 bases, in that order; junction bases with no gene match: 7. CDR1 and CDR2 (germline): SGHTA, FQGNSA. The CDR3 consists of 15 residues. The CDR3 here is CASSLAHVQGHEQYF. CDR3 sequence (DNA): TGTGCCAGCAGCTTAGCGCACGTACAGGGGCACGAGCAGTACTTC.

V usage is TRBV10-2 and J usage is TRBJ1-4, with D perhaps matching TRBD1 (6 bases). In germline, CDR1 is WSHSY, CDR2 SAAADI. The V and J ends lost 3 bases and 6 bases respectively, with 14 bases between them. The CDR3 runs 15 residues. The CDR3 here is CASSDQGLVDEKLFF. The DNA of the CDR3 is TGCGCCAGCAGTGATCAGGGGCTGGTGGATGAAAAACTGTTTTTT.

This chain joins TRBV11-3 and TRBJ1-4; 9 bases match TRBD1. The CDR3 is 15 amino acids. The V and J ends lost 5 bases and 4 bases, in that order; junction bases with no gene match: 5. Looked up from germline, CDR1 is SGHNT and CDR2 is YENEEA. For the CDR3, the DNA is TGTGCCAGCAGCCCGGGGACAGGGTTTAATGAAAAACTGTTTTTT. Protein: CASSPGTGFNEKLFF.

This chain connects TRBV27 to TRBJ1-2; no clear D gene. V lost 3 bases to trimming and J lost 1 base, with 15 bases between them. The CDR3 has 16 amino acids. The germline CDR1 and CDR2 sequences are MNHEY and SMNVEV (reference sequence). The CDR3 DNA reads TGTGCCAGCAGTTTTTGGGAGGGAGGCCATAACTATGGCTACACCTTC. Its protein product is CASSFWEGGHNYGYTF.

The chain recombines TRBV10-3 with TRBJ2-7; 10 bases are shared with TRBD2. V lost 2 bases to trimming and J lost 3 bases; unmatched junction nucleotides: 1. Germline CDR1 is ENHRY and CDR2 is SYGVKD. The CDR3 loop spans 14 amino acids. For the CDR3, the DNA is TGTGCCATCAGTGAGAGCGGGAGGGACTACGAGCAGTACTTC. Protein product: CAISESGRDYEQYF.